This TCR beta chain came from a study of T cell responses to AZD1222 COVID-19 vaccine. Libraries were prepared by immunoSEQ multiplex PCR; TCRdb keeps only in-frame clonotypes and omits some of them. This sample has 90,000 to 150,000 clones, with about 87% found just once. The V segment lost 8 bases and the J segment 7 bases; nucleotides outside the gene matches: 3. The length of the CDR3 is 13 residues. From germline, CDR1 is KGHSH and CDR2 LQKENI. The rearrangement joins TRBV18 to TRBJ1-6; 9 positions agree with TRBD1. The clonotype originates from an adult in good health. The specimen comprised peripheral blood, sampled on day 0 of AZD1222 vaccination. In DNA form, the CDR3 reads TGTGCCAGCAGGACAGGGGCAAATTCACCCCTCCACTTT. Translating gives CASRTGANSPLHF.